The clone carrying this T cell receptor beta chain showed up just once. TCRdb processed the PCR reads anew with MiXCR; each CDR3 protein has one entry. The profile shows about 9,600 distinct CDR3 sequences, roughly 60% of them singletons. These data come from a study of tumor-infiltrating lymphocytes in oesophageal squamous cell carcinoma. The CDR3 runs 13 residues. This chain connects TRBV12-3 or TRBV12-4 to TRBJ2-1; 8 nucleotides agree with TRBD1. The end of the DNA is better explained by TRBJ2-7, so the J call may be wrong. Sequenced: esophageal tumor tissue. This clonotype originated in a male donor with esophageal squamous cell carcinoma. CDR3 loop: CAISRQGSGEQYF. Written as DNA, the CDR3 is TGTGCCATCTCGAGACAGGGGTCGGGCGAGCAGTACTTC.